These 2 T cell receptor beta chains were all obtained from the same sample, sequenced in a study of blood T cell repertoires in COVID-19. The protocol was immunoSEQ multiplex PCR, while the TCRdb copy is restricted to in-frame clones and leaves out a portion. The data contain about 200,000 clones, 65% to 90% of them singletons. Input material: PBMCs or T cells enriched from blood (not recorded which). Source of these receptors: a man in his forties or fifties who had recovered from COVID-19.

This clone has just one count. This rearrangement joins TRBV3-1 (or the pseudogene TRBV3-2) to TRBJ2-5; D may be TRBD2 (6 bases). The germline V gene has CDR1 LGHDT and CDR2 YNNKEL (reference sequence). This CDR3 region has 15 residues. V was trimmed by 0 bases and J by 5 bases, leaving 13 bases between them. The CDR3: CASSQDLGGTETQYF. CDR3 coding DNA: TGTGCCAGCAGCCAAGATCTGGGGGGAACGGAGACCCAGTACTTC.

This chain connects TRBV11-2 to TRBJ2-2; D is perhaps TRBD2 (7 bases). V lost 5 bases and J 4 bases, leaving 14 bases between the germline ends. In germline, CDR1 is SGHAT, CDR2 FQNNGV. CDR3 length: 15 amino acids. CDR3 nucleotides: TGTGCCAGCAGCCTGGGAGGGGGGCCCACCGGGGAGCTGTTTTTT. Amino acid sequence: CASSLGGGPTGELFF.